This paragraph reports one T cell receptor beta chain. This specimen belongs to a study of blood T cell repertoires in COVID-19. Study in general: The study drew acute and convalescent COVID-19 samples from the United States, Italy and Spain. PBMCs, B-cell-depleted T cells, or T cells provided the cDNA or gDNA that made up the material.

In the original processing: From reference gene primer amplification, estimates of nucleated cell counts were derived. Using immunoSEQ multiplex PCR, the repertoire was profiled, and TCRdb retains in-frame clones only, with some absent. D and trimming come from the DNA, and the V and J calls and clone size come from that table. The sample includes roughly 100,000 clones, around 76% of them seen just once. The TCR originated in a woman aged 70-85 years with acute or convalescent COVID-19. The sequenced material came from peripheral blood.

The CDR3 DNA follows: TGTGCCAGCAGTAGGACAGGCTCCTACAATGAGCAGTTCTTC. Protein product: CASSRTGSYNEQFF. The V and J genes are TRBV6-6 and TRBJ2-1; 7 bases fit TRBD1. The germline V gene has CDR1 MNHNY and CDR2 SVGAGI (reference sequence). The CDR3 runs to 14 residues. With V trimmed by 5 bases and J by 0 bases, 1 base remained unmatched.